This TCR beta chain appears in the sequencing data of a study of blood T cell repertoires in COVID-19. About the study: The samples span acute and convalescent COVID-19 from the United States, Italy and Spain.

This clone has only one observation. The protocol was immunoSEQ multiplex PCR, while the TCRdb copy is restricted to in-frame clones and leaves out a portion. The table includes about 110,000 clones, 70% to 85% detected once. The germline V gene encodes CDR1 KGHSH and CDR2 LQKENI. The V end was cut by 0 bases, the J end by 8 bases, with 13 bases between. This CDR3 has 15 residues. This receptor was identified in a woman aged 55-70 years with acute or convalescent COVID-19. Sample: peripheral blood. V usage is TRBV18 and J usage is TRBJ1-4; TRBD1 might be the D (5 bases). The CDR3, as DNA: TGTGCCAGCTCACCACCGTCGGGGGTTTACGAAAAACTGTTTTTT. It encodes CASSPPSGVYEKLFF.